This is a list of T cell receptor beta chains from one sample in a study of neurological immune-mediated disorders. TCRdb reprocessed the 5' RACE reads via MiXCR and lists one record per CDR3 protein. The sample carries about 62,000 distinct CDR3 sequences, approximately 3.7% recorded once. The sample taken for sequencing was PBMCs. Receptors were obtained from a woman between 45 and 65 years old with multiple sclerosis. Each CDR3 is given with its conserved first and last residue. D genes are given only for firm matches. Expanded clones are given a class, and other clones once, few, many or no size at all.

TRBD1 many TRBJ1-6 TRBV7-2 TGTGCCAGCAGCCGCGGACAGGGAGGGGCACCCCTCCACTTT CASSRGQGGAPLHF
. many TRBJ1-4 TRBV2 TGTGCCAGCAGTGAAGAGAATGAAAAACTGTTTTTT CASSEENEKLFF
. many TRBJ2-2 TRBV7-9 TGTGCCAGCAGCTTAGGGGGGGAAAGGGACCGGGAGCTGTTTTTT CASSLGGERDRELFF
. many TRBJ2-2 TRBV10-3 TGTGCCATCAGTGAGAGTAGAGGACCGTCGGAGCTGTTTTTT CAISESRGPSELFF
. many TRBJ1-6 TRBV20-1 TGCAGTGCTAGAGAGGATATTAATTCACCCCTCCACTTT CSAREDINSPLHF
. . TRBJ1-1 TRBV10-3 TGTGCCATCACCCCGGGAATGGCCGCTGAAGCTTTCTTT CAITPGMAAEAFF
. . TRBJ1-4 TRBV20-1 TGCAGTGCTCGAACCCCCAGACAGCTTAACAATGAAAAACTGTTTTTT CSARTPRQLNNEKLFF
. few TRBJ1-1 TRBV2 TGTGCCAGCTGTTCAAAGGACGGCCCTGAAGCTTTCTTT CASCSKDGPEAFF
. many TRBJ2-5 TRBV2 TGTGCCAGCACCGACAGCCTCCTTGCGGAGACCCAGTACTTC CASTDSLLAETQYF
TRBD1 many TRBJ2-5 TRBV5-1 TGCGCCAGCAGCATGGGACAGGGCGAAGAGACCCAGTACTTC CASSMGQGEETQYF
. many TRBJ2-2 TRBV10-3 TGTGCCATCAGCGCTCTGGGGAGCAGGGGCGAGCTGTTTTTT CAISALGSRGELFF
. many TRBJ1-6 TRBV27 TGTGCCAGCAGTTTATTCGTGGGTTCACCCCTCCACTTT CASSLFVGSPLHF
. . TRBJ1-1 TRBV19 TGTGCCAGTACCCAGGGGACAAGGATTAACACTGAAGCTTTCTTT CASTQGTRINTEAFF
TRBD1 many TRBJ2-7 TRBV5-4 TGTGCCAGCAGCATGGGACAGGGGACCTACGAGCAGTACTTC CASSMGQGTYEQYF
TRBD1 . TRBJ1-1 TRBV20-1 TGCAGTGCTACTCCGAAGACAGGGAGGGGTGAAGCTTTCTTT CSATPKTGRGEAFF
. many TRBJ1-4 TRBV7-2 TGTGCCAGCAGCTTATCCGGGACAATCCATGAAAAACTGTTTTTT CASSLSGTIHEKLFF
. many TRBJ2-7 TRBV6-1 TGTGCCACTTCAGGGGTGTACGAGCAGTACTTC CATSGVYEQYF
. many TRBJ2-1 TRBV5-1 TGCGCCAGCAGCATGGTTGGAGGGGAGTTCGATGAGCAGTTCTTC CASSMVGGEFDEQFF
TRBD1 many TRBJ1-2 TRBV20-1 TGCAGTGCCGGGGACAGCCCGGGAGGCTACACCTTC CSAGDSPGGYTF
. many TRBJ2-7 TRBV7-2 TGTGCCAGCAGCTTACTCCCAGGGGTAGACGAGCAGTACTTC CASSLLPGVDEQYF
TRBD1 many TRBJ1-1 TRBV12-3/TRBV12-4 TGTGCCAGCAGGTACGAGAGACAGGGTGAAGCTTTCTTT CASRYERQGEAFF
. many TRBJ2-6 TRBV7-2 TGTGCCAGCAGCTATACTGTGGGCGGGGCCAACGTCCTGACTTTC CASSYTVGGANVLTF
TRBD1 many TRBJ2-1 TRBV29-1 TGCAGCGTTGATACACGACAGGGATCCAATGAGCAGTTCTTC CSVDTRQGSNEQFF
TRBD2 few TRBJ2-2 TRBV3-1 TGTGCCAGCAGCCAAGGACTAGCGGGAGCCGGCACCGGGGAGCTGTTTTTT CASSQGLAGAGTGELFF
. many TRBJ2-7 TRBV9 TGTGCCAGCAGCGTCGGTAGGGTCCCCTACGAGCAGTACTTC CASSVGRVPYEQYF
. many TRBJ1-4 TRBV7-2 TGTGCCAGCAGCTTAGGGGCCCGGGAAAAACTGTTTTTT CASSLGAREKLFF
TRBD2 many TRBJ2-1 TRBV4-2 TGTGCCAGCAGCCCTAGCGGGCAGGATGAGCAGTTCTTC CASSPSGQDEQFF
. many TRBJ2-3 TRBV20-1 TGCAGTGCTAGAGATCCGGGGGCAGGGGTGGATACGCAGTATTTT CSARDPGAGVDTQYF
. many TRBJ2-2 TRBV6-5 TGTGCCAGCAGTTACAGACTAGACACCGGGGAGCTGTTTTTT CASSYRLDTGELFF
. . TRBJ2-1 TRBV7-2 TGTGCCAGCAGCTTTAAACCCTTGGAGGTTGAGCAGTTCTTC CASSFKPLEVEQFF
TRBD1 many TRBJ1-1 TRBV2 TGTGCCAGCAGCTTACAGGGGGCTGCTGAAGCTTTCTTT CASSLQGAAEAFF
. many TRBJ1-1 TRBV29-1 TGCAGCGTCTCCTGGACCTACAACACTGAAGCTTTCTTT CSVSWTYNTEAFF
TRBD1 many TRBJ1-5 TRBV9 TGTGCCAGCAGCCTATCGGACAGGTTAGAACAGCCCCAGCATTTT CASSLSDRLEQPQHF
. many TRBJ2-7 TRBV5-1 TGCGCCAGCAGCTTGGCCGGAGGGACAGCGATCTACGAGCAGTACTTC CASSLAGGTAIYEQYF
. many TRBJ1-5 TRBV12-3/TRBV12-4 TGTGCCAGCAGCCCAAGGGCGAGAAGCCCTTATAGCAATCAGCCCCAGCATTTT CASSPRARSPYSNQPQHF
. . TRBJ1-3 TRBV20-1 TGCAGTGGGGCAGAGGCCTCCCCAGGAAACACCATATATTTT CSGAEASPGNTIYF
. many TRBJ2-7 TRBV12-3/TRBV12-4 TGTGCCAGCAGCACCTGGAAAGAGCAGTACTTC CASSTWKEQYF
. many TRBJ1-1 TRBV2 TGTGCCAGCACCCCTGGACGGGAGAACACTGAAGCTTTCTTT CASTPGRENTEAFF
. many TRBJ2-5 TRBV6-2/TRBV6-3 TGTGCCAGCAGTTACTCGAGGGGGACCCAGTACTTC CASSYSRGTQYF
. many TRBJ1-6 TRBV20-1 TGCAGTGCTAGAACCCCCGGTACCAACGACCTCAACTTT CSARTPGTNDLNF
TRBD1 many TRBJ1-1 TRBV28 TGTGCCAGCAGTTGGACAGGGGAGGACACTGAAGCTTTCTTT CASSWTGEDTEAFF
TRBD2 many TRBJ2-1 TRBV20-1 TGCAGTGCTAGATTCTCTTCTAGCGGGTTTGGAGACAATGAGCAGTTCTTC CSARFSSSGFGDNEQFF
TRBD2 many TRBJ2-5 TRBV7-2 TGTGCCAGCAGCTCGGGACTAGCGGGAGGGCCGAGGCAAGAGACCCAGTACTTC CASSSGLAGGPRQETQYF
. many TRBJ2-7 TRBV7-2 TGTGCCAGCAGTTCGGGACATTTCTACGAGCAGTACTTC CASSSGHFYEQYF
. many TRBJ2-2 TRBV29-1 TGCAGCGTCCCCTCGGGGGAGAGGACCGGGGAGCTGTTTTTT CSVPSGERTGELFF
. many TRBJ2-2 TRBV6-2/TRBV6-3 TGTGCCAGCAACCAGGGTCGTCTAGCCGGGGAGCTGTTTTTT CASNQGRLAGELFF
. many TRBJ1-2 TRBV7-9 TGTGCCAGCAGCCCCGGGAGGTTGACTTATGGCTACACCTTC CASSPGRLTYGYTF
TRBD2 many TRBJ2-2 TRBV29-1 TGCAGCGCTCGGACTAGCGGGAGTACCGGGGAGCTGTTTTTT CSARTSGSTGELFF